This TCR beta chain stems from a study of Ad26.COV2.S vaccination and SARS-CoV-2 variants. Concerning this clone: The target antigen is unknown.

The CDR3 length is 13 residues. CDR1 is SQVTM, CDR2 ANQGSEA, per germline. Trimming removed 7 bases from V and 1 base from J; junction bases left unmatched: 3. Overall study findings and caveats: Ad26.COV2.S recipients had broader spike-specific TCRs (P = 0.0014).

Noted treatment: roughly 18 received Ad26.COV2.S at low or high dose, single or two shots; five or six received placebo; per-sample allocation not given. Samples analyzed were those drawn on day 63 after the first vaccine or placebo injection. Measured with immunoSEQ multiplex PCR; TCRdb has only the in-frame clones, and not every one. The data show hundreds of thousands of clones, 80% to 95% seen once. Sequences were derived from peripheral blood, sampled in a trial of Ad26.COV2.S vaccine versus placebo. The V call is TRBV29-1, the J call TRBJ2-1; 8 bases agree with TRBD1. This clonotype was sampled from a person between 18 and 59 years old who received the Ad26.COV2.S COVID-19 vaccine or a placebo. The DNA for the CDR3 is TGCAGCGCGACAGGGGTTTCCTACAATGAGCAGTTCTTC. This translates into CSATGVSYNEQFF.